This T cell receptor beta chain was identified in a study of T cell clonotyping in hematopoietic cell transplantation. Study results and caveats: Higher Inverse Simpson Index values in graft donor and pretransplant recipient predicted broader posttransplant TCR diversity. After transplant, recipient diversity fell while pathologically expanded clonotypes grew through day 180. Without cell sorting, CD4 versus CD8 contributions remain unresolved.

This clone was seen a single time. Antigen: not known. The protocol was immunoSEQ multiplex PCR, while the TCRdb copy is restricted to in-frame clones and leaves out a portion. The repertoire has about 70,000 clones, around 94% of them found once; the top ten carry 1.5% to 2%. Sequencing was carried out using peripheral blood mononuclear cells. This receptor was obtained from a man in his fifties or sixties in good health. Some clones in this sample may be carry-over from other donors' samples.

CDR3 in amino acids: CASSTTSGGAQYF. CDR3 coding DNA: TGTGCCAGTAGTACGACTAGCGGGGGTGCGCAGTACTTC. V gene TRBV19 combines with J gene TRBJ2-7, with 12 bases lining up with TRBD2. The CDR3 has 13 residues. J lost 9 bases, V lost 4 bases, and 4 bases had no gene match. Germline V gives CDR1 LNHDA, CDR2 SQIVND (reference sequence).